This TCR beta chain was sequenced for a study of cytomegalovirus exposure and HLA in healthy donors. The primer mix had 60 Vbeta and 13 Jbeta primers. TCRdb's copy holds only in-frame clones and misses some; the assay was immunoSEQ multiplex PCR. The table shows under 200,000 clones, with 75% to 85% occurring only once. About this clone itself: Its antigen is as yet unknown.

The CDR3 spans 15 residues. J gave up 3 bases and V 11 bases, and 14 bases lay outside the gene matches. Germline CDR1 ENHRY, CDR2 SYGVKD. Study-level points and caveats: A later analysis reportedly found that, within productive TCRs, an Asian-associated ancestry cluster had fewer N-insertions than the mean observed across the approximately 670 donors. As was reported, the HLA-A and HLA-B alleles of most subjects were accurately predicted from TCR beta sequences. Reports showed the classifier diagnosing cytomegalovirus status with high specificity and sensitivity. Among TCR beta chains, those listed as cytomegalovirus-associated numbered over 150.

The source of this sequence is a male donor in good health and CMV-seropositive. This sequence joins TRBV10-3 and TRBJ2-7; TRBD1 matches at 9 bases. Sample: PBMCs. CDR3 sequence: CAHGAMRTGVYEQYF. For the CDR3, the DNA is TGTGCCCACGGGGCAATGCGGACAGGGGTCTACGAGCAGTACTTC.